Each of the 15 T cell receptor beta chains below was sequenced from the same sample in a study of PD-L1 blockade in urothelial cancer. Sequenced by immunoSEQ multiplex PCR; TCRdb stores in-frame clones only, minus some. The sample records 30,000 to 40,000 clones, approximately 84% being singletons. The time point: pretreatment peripheral blood. The sequenced sample was PBMCs, obtained around atezolizumab (anti-PD-L1) treatment. The receptors come from a man in his 60s with urothelial cancer.

This chain joins TRBV6-5 and TRBJ1-2; a weak D match, TRBD1 (6 bases). Germline CDR1 reads MNHEY; CDR2 reads SVGAGI. The germline V and J ends were trimmed by 2 bases and 0 bases, with 10 bases remaining between them. The CDR3 extends over 15 amino acids. CDR3 nucleotide sequence: TGTGCCAGCAGTTACGGACAGCCCTCTAACTATGGCTACACCTTC. This translates into CASSYGQPSNYGYTF.

The chain joins TRBV9 to TRBJ2-2, with TRBD1 matching 10 bases. The CDR3 length is 15 residues. Germline trimming cut 4 bases from V and 4 bases from J; bases unmatched to any gene: 4. Per germline, CDR1 SGDLS and CDR2 YYNGEE. The CDR3 DNA reads TGTGCCAGCAGCTTGGGACAGGGGCTCACCGGGGAGCTGTTTTTT. Its translation is CASSLGQGLTGELFF.

This clone was picked up a small number of times. The chain uses TRBV30 and TRBJ1-2; 8 bases line up with TRBD1. The CDR3 runs to 13 residues. Germline values: CDR1 GTSNPN, CDR2 SVGIG (reference sequence). Trimming removed 2 bases from V and 5 bases from J; junction bases left unmatched: 4. DNA of the CDR3: TGTGCCTGGAGTAGGGACAGGCCGTATGGCTACACCTTC. Amino acids: CAWSRDRPYGYTF.

CDR3 sequence: CASSESGMAGNTIYF. The CDR3 DNA reads as TGCGCCAGCAGTGAATCAGGCATGGCTGGAAACACCATATATTTT. V is TRBV10-2 and J is TRBJ1-3; D remains unclear. Per germline, CDR1 WSHSY and CDR2 SAAADI. Trimming stripped 3 bases from V and 2 bases from J, with 11 bases between. The CDR3 is 15 amino acids.

The chain uses TRBV25-1 and TRBJ2-1; a weak D match, TRBD2 (5 bases). Germline V gene data show CDR1 as MGHDK and CDR2 as SYGVNS. This CDR3 has 12 residues. Trimming took off 5 bases at V and 10 bases at J, with 12 bases between the two ends. The CDR3 loop is CASSRLPGEQFF. CDR3 DNA: TGTGCCAGCAGTCGACTTCCGGGAGAGCAGTTCTTC.

The V gene is TRBV28, the J gene TRBJ2-7, with 8 positions matching TRBD2. Germline CDR1 and CDR2: MDHEN and SYDVKM. This CDR3 spans 18 amino acids. Trimming at V came to 4 bases and at J to 3 bases, leaving 17 bases not matched to a gene. As DNA, the CDR3 is TGTGCCAGCAGTTCCCCGGGACTAGGTGAGAGGAGGCTCTACGAGCAGTACTTC. Protein product: CASSSPGLGERRLYEQYF.

The gene calls are TRBV6-1 and TRBJ2-1; D uncertain. V lost 6 bases to trimming and J lost 8 bases, with 20 bases between them. The CDR3 sequence is 15 residues long. The V gene's germline CDR1 is MNHNS and CDR2 SASEGT. CDR3 bases: TGTGCCAGCAGCCATGACCCCCCAGGTCGATATGAGCAGTTCTTC. Encoded protein: CASSHDPPGRYEQFF.

The V gene is TRBV9, the J gene TRBJ2-3; D uncertain. Trimming took 0 bases from V and 2 from J, leaving 13 bases between them. This CDR3 comprises 16 residues. The germline V gene has CDR1 SGDLS and CDR2 YYNGEE. CDR3: CASSVGTVDFTDTQYF. CDR3 nucleotides: TGTGCCAGCAGCGTAGGAACGGTAGATTTCACAGATACGCAGTATTTT.

The rearrangement uses TRBV10-1 and TRBJ2-1; 8 bases fit TRBD1. Losses at the gene ends were 2 bases for V and 6 bases for J; bases not matched to a gene: 6. Germline lookup yields CDR1 WNHNN and CDR2 SYGVQD (reference sequence). The CDR3 extends over 15 amino acids. Written as DNA, the CDR3 is TGCGCCAGCAGTGAGGGACAGGGATTTTCCAATGAGCAGTTCTTC. Amino acid sequence: CASSEGQGFSNEQFF.

The chain combines TRBV5-4 with TRBJ1-2; 7 bases map to TRBD1. The CDR3 contains 15 residues. V shed 0 bases, J shed 3 bases, and the junction held 5 bases outside the gene matches. Germline CDR1 is SGHNT and CDR2 is YYREEE (reference sequence). CDR3 sequence (DNA): TGTGCCAGCAGCTTGGGGGTAGGGACAGACTATGGCTACACCTTC. Translating gives CASSLGVGTDYGYTF.

The chain couples TRBV25-1 to TRBJ2-7, with TRBD2 as a possible D gene (5 bases). The V end was cut by 4 bases, the J end by 2 bases, with 12 bases between. Germline CDR1 is MGHDK and CDR2 is SYGVNS. The CDR3 has 14 residues. The CDR3 DNA sequence: TGTGCCAGCAGTGCACGGGGAACGGCCTACGAGCAGTACTTC. Translated: CASSARGTAYEQYF.

The chain couples TRBV7-2 to TRBJ2-5, with TRBD2 matching over 7 bases. The length of the CDR3 is 15 residues. J gave up 3 bases and V 2 bases, and 6 bases lay outside the gene matches. The V gene's germline CDR1 is SGHTA and CDR2 FQGNSA. CDR3 amino acids: CASSLRSAGEETQYF. DNA of the CDR3: TGTGCCAGCAGCTTAAGATCGGCGGGAGAAGAGACCCAGTACTTC. The full variable domain, its missing parts supplied by reference TRBV7-2 and TRBJ2-5, is GAGVSQSPSNKVTEKGKDVELRCDPISGHTALYWYRQSLGQGLEFLIYFQGNSAPDKSGLPSDRFSAERTGGSVSTLTIQRTQQEDSAVYLCASSLRSAGEETQYFGPGTRLLVL.

The chain couples TRBV6-4 to TRBJ1-5; no firm D call. V lost 5 bases to trimming and J lost 1 base, with 9 bases between them. From germline, CDR1 is MRHNA and CDR2 SNTAGT. This CDR3 region has 14 residues. The CDR3 sequence is CASSPEGSNQPQHF. In DNA, the CDR3 is TGTGCCAGCAGTCCCGAGGGCAGCAATCAGCCCCAGCATTTT.

The chain employs TRBV7-2 and TRBJ1-1, with 9 bases that match TRBD1. The V and J ends lost 4 bases and 6 bases, in that order; junction bases with no gene match: 9. In germline, CDR1 is SGHTA, CDR2 FQGNSA. The CDR3 covers 15 residues. The chain's CDR3 is CASSSITGQGPEAFF. The CDR3 DNA sequence: TGTGCCAGCAGCTCCATCACGGGACAGGGTCCTGAAGCTTTCTTT.

The chain has TRBV19 and TRBJ2-7; D may be TRBD1 (6 bases). There are 13 residues in the CDR3. V was pared by 6 bases and J by 3 bases, with 12 bases between. Germline V lookup: CDR1 LNHDA, CDR2 SQIVND (reference sequence). CDR3 bases: TGTGCCAGTAGCCTAGCCAGGGGCTACGAGCAGTACTTC. Amino acids: CASSLARGYEQYF.